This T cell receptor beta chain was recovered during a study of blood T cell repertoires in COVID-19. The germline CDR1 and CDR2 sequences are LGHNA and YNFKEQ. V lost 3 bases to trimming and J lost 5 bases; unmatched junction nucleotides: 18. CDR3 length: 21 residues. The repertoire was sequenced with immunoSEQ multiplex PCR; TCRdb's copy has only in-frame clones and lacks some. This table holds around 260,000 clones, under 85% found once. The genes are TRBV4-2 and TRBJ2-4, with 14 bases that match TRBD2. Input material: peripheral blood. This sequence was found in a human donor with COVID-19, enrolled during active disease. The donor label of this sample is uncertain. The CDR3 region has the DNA TGTGCCAGCAGCCAGGTGGAGGGACTAGCGGGAGCCGTTACTCGGGAAAACATTCAGTACTTC. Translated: CASSQVEGLAGAVTRENIQYF.